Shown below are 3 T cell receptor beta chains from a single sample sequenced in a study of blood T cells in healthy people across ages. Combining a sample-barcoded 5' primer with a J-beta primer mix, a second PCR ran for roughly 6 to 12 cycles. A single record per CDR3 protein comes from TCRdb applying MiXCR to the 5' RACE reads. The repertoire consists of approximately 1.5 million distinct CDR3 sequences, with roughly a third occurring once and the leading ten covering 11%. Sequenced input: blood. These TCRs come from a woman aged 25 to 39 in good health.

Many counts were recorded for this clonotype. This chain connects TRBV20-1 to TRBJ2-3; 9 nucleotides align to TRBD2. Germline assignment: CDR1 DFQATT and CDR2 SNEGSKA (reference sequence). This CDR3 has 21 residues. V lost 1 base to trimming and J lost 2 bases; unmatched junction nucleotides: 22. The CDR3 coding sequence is TGCAGTGCTAGAGTCGGGCAAGGACGGGTACCCAGCGGGGGGTACACAGATACGCAGTATTTT. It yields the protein CSARVGQGRVPSGGYTDTQYF.

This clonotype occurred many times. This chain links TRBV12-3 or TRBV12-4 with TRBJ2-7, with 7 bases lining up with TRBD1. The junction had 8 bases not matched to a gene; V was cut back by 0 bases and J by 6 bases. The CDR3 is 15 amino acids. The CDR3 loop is CASSLALFGDSEQYF. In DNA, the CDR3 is TGTGCCAGCAGTTTAGCGCTCTTCGGGGACAGCGAGCAGTACTTC.

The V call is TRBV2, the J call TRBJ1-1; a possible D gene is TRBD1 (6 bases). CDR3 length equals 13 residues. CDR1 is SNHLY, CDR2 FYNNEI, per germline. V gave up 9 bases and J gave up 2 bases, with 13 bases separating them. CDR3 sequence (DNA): TGTGCCAGTGGAAGGGGGGAAAACACTGAAGCTTTCTTT. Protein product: CASGRGENTEAFF.